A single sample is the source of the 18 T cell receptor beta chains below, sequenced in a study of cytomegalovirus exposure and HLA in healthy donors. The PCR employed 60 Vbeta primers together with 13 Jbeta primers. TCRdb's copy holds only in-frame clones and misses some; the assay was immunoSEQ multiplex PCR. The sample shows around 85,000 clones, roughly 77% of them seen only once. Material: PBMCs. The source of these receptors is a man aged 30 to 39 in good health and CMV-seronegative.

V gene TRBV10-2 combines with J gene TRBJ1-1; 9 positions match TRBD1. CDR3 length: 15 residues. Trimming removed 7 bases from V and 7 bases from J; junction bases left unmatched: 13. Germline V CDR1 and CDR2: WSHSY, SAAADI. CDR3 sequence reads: CASTTTGGRLDEAFF. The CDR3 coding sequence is TGCGCCAGCACTACAACAGGGGGCCGGTTAGATGAAGCTTTCTTT.

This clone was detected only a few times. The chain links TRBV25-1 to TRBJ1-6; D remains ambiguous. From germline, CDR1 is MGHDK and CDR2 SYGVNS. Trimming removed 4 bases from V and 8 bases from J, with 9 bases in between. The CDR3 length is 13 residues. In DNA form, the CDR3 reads TGTGCCAGCAGTGCCAGGTTGGATTCACCCCTCCACTTT. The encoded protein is CASSARLDSPLHF.

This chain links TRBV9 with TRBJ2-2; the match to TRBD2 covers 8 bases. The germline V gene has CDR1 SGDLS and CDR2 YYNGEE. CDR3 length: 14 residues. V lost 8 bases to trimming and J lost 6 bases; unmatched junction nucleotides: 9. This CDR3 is CASERLAGAGELFF. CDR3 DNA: TGTGCCAGTGAAAGGCTAGCGGGCGCCGGGGAGCTGTTTTTT.

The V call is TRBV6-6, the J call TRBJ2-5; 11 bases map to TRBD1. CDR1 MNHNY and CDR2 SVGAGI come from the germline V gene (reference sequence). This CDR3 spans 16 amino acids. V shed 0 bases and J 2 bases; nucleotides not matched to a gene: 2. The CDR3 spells CASSYSDRGPQETQYF. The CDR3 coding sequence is TGTGCCAGCAGTTACTCGGACAGGGGGCCGCAAGAGACCCAGTACTTC.

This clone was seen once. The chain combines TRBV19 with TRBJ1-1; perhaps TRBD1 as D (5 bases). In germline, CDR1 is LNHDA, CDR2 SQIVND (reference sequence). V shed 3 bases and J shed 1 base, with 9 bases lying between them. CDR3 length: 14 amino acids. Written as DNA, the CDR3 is TGTGCCAGTAGTATTCAGGGCCCGAACACTGAAGCTTTCTTT. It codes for CASSIQGPNTEAFF.

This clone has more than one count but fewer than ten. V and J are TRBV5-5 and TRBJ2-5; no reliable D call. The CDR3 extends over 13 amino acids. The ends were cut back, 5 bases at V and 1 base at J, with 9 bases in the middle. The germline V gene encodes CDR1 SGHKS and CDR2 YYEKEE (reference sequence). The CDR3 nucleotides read TGTGCCAGCAGTTCGCCAGTCCAAGAGACCCAGTACTTC. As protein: CASSSPVQETQYF.

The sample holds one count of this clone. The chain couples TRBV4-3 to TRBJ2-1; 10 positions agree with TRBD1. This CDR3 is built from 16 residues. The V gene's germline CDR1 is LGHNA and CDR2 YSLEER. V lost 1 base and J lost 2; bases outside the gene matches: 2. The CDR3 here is CASSQGDRGPYNEQFF. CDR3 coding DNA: TGCGCCAGCAGCCAAGGGGACAGGGGACCCTACAATGAGCAGTTCTTC.

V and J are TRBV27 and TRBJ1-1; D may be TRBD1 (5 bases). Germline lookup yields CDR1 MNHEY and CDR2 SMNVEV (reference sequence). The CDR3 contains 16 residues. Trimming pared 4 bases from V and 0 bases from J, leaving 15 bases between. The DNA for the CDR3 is TGTGCCAGCAGTTATCGACAGACTCACATGAACACTGAAGCTTTCTTT. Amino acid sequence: CASSYRQTHMNTEAFF.

The CDR3 is CASSIGGQATEAFF. CDR3 sequence (DNA): TGTGCCAGTAGTATAGGAGGCCAAGCCACTGAAGCTTTCTTT. The V call is TRBV19, the J call TRBJ1-1; D gene unclear. Between the trimmed V and J ends, which lost 1 base and 4 bases, there was a span of 10 bases. CDR1 LNHDA and CDR2 SQIVND come from the germline V gene (reference sequence). The CDR3 loop spans 14 amino acids. The entire variable domain, with the rest obtained from reference TRBV19 and TRBJ1-1, is as follows: DGGITQSPKYLFRKEGQNVTLSCEQNLNHDAMYWYRQDPGQGLRLIYYSQIVNDFQKGDIAEGYSVSREKKESFPLTVTSAQKNPTAFYLCASSIGGQATEAFFGQGTRLTVV.

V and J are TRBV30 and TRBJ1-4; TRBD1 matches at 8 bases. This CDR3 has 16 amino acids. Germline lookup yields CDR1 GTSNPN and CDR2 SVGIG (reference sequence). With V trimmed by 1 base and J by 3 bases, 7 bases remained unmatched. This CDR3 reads CAWSGQGKGSNEKLFF. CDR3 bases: TGTGCCTGGAGTGGACAGGGGAAGGGGTCTAATGAAAAACTGTTTTTT. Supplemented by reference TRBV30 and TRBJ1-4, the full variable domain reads SQTIHQWPATLVQPVGSPLSLECTVEGTSNPNLYWYRQAAGRGLQLLFYSVGIGQISSEVPQNLSASRPQDRQFILSSKKLLLSDSGFYLCAWSGQGKGSNEKLFFGSGTQLSVL.

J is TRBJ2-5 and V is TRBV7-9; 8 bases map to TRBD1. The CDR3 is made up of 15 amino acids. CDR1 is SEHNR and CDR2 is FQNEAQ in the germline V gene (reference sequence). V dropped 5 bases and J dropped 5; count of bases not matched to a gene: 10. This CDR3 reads CASSLRTGSEETQYF. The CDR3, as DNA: TGTGCCAGCAGCCTTAGGACAGGGTCGGAGGAGACCCAGTACTTC.

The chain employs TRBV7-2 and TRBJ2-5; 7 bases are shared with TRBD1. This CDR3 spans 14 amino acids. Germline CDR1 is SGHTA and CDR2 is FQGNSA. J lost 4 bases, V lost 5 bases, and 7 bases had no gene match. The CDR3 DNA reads TGTGCCAGCAGCAGTAGCGACAGGGTAGAGACCCAGTACTTC. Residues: CASSSSDRVETQYF.

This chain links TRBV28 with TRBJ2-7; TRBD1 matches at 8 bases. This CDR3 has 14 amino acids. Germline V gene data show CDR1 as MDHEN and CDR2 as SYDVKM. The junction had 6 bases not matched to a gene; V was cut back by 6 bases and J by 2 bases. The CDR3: CASSKTGVTYEQYF. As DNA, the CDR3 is TGTGCCAGCAGCAAGACAGGGGTCACCTACGAGCAGTACTTC.

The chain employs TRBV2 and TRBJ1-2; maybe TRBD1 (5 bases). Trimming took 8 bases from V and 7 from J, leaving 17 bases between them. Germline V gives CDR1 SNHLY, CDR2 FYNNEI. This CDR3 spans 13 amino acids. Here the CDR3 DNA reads TGTGCCAGCCGTAACTCAGGGATGGGTGGCTACACCTTC. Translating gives CASRNSGMGGYTF.

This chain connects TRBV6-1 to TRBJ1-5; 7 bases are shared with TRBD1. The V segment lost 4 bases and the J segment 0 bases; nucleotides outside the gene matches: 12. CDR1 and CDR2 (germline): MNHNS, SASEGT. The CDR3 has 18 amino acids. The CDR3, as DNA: TGTGCCAGCAGTGGGGTCCGGGGACAGACATATAGCAATCAGCCCCAGCATTTT. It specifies CASSGVRGQTYSNQPQHF.

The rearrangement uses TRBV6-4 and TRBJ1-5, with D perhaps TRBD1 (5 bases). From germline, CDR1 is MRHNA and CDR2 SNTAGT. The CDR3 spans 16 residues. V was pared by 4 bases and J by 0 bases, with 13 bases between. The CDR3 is CASSGQNFYSNQPQHF. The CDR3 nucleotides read TGTGCCAGCAGTGGACAGAATTTCTATAGCAATCAGCCCCAGCATTTT.

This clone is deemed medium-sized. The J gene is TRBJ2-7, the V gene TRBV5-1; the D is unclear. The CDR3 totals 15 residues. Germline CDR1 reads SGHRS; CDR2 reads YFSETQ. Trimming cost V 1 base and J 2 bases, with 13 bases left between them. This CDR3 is CASSLWRGSTYEQYF. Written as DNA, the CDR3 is TGCGCCAGCAGCTTGTGGCGCGGATCGACCTACGAGCAGTACTTC.

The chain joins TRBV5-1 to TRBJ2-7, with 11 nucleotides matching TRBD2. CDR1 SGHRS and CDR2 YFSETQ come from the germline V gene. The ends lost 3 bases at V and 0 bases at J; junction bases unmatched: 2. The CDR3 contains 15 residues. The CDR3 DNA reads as TGCGCCAGCAGCTGGGGACTAGCGGACTCCTACGAGCAGTACTTC. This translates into CASSWGLADSYEQYF.